This passage covers 16 T cell receptor beta chains from one sample sequenced in a study of stem cell transplantation in POMP-related autoinflammatory disease listed by TCRdb under 2021. Library generation was performed with the immunoSEQ multiplex PCR assay. This immuneACCESS table, as held by TCRdb, lists in-frame sequences with V and J called but not all clones. Of the missing ones, under half trace to an unresolved V gene in checked studies; the others have no known cause. This sample gives about 32,000 clones in total; around 88% of them show up just once. 0.72% of the sample is held by the ten biggest clonotypes. In light of the paper, this sample's time point label describes: before hematopoietic stem cell transplant. The source was CD4+ T cells from PBMCs, collected before stem cell transplantation. The receptor source for this set is a human donor with POMP-related autoinflammation and immune dysregulation (PRAID).

The rearrangement uses TRBV5-4 and TRBJ2-1; 16 bases align to TRBD2. The germline CDR1 and CDR2 sequences are SGHNT and YYREEE (reference sequence). This CDR3 has 15 residues. J lost 8 bases, V lost 4 bases, and 3 bases had no gene match. This CDR3 reads CASSPGTSGRDEQFF. In DNA form, the CDR3 reads TGTGCCAGCAGCCCCGGGACTAGCGGGAGGGATGAGCAGTTCTTC.

V usage is TRBV7-2 and J usage is TRBJ1-1, with a weak D call TRBD1 (5 bases). This CDR3 contains 15 residues. Trimming pared 6 bases from V and 1 base from J, leaving 15 bases between. Germline V gene sequence: CDR1 SGHTA, CDR2 FQGNSA. CDR3 sequence reads: CASRLGGRENTEAFF. The CDR3 region has the DNA TGTGCCAGCAGATTGGGTGGCAGGGAGAACACTGAAGCTTTCTTT.

The rearrangement uses TRBV6-1 and TRBJ1-1, with a possible D match to TRBD1 (5 bases). CDR1 and CDR2 (germline): MNHNS, SASEGT. The CDR3 length is 16 residues. V lost 2 bases to trimming and J lost 1 base, with 14 bases between them. DNA of the CDR3: TGTGCCAGCAGTGAACCCGGGGCGACGCCGAACACTGAAGCTTTCTTT. As protein: CASSEPGATPNTEAFF.

This clone has more than one count but fewer than ten. The chain joins TRBV7-6 to TRBJ2-2, with 9 bases aligning to TRBD1. The CDR3 contains 15 residues. Germline CDR1 reads SGHVS; CDR2 reads FNYEAQ. V was pared by 6 bases and J by 1 base, with 3 bases of the junction left unmatched. The CDR3 nucleotides are TGTGCCAGCAGGGTGGACAGGGGGAACACCGGGGAGCTGTTTTTT. Translating it yields CASRVDRGNTGELFF.

In this sample, this clone turned up once. The chain is built from TRBV2 and TRBJ1-4; weak D call: TRBD1 (6 bases). CDR3 size: 14 residues. Germline lookup yields CDR1 SNHLY and CDR2 FYNNEI. The V and J ends lost 10 bases and 7 bases respectively, with 19 bases between them. The chain's CDR3 is CATQEGGASEKLFF. In DNA, the CDR3 is TGTGCCACCCAGGAGGGGGGGGCGAGTGAAAAACTGTTTTTT.

This clone was detected only once. The CDR3 loop reads CASSEFVLAGAYEQYF. In nucleotides, the CDR3 is TGTGCCAGCAGTGAGTTTGTTCTAGCGGGAGCCTACGAGCAGTACTTC. The chain employs TRBV2 and TRBJ2-7, with 10 bases fitting TRBD2. The CDR3 has 16 amino acids. V was clipped by 3 bases and J by 2 bases; unmatched bases: 7. Germline V gives CDR1 SNHLY, CDR2 FYNNEI.

This chain connects TRBV5-4 to TRBJ2-7; perhaps TRBD1 as D (6 bases). The germline V gene encodes CDR1 SGHNT and CDR2 YYREEE (reference sequence). CDR3 length: 14 amino acids. V lost 3 bases, J lost 5 bases, and 15 bases lay in between. CDR3 sequence: CASSSRTASDEQYF. The CDR3 coding sequence is TGTGCCAGCAGCTCCAGGACAGCCTCAGACGAGCAGTACTTC.

This rearrangement joins TRBV15 to TRBJ2-1, with 10 positions matching TRBD2. J was trimmed by 3 bases and V by 2 bases; bases with no gene match: 4. The CDR3 is made up of 16 amino acids. Germline CDR1 is LNHNV and CDR2 is YYDKDF (reference sequence). CDR3 coding DNA: TGTGCCACCAGCAGACCTCCTAGCGGGAGCTACAATGAGCAGTTCTTC. Its protein product is CATSRPPSGSYNEQFF.

This chain's CDR3 is CSVGSGVGNTIYF. As DNA, the CDR3 is TGCAGCGTTGGTTCAGGGGTTGGAAACACCATATATTTT. The chain joins TRBV29-1 to TRBJ1-3, with D possibly matching TRBD1 (6 bases). The CDR3 covers 13 residues. V was trimmed by 4 bases and J by 3 bases, leaving 10 bases between them. In germline, CDR1 is SQVTM, CDR2 ANQGSEA.

The rearrangement joins TRBV19 to TRBJ1-3; D remains unclear. This CDR3 comprises 15 residues. V was shortened by 5 bases and J by 0 bases, with 11 bases between the two germline ends. Germline-derived CDR1 and CDR2 are LNHDA and SQIVND (reference sequence). The chain's CDR3 is CASSYQRNSGNTIYF. The CDR3 nucleotides read TGTGCCAGTAGTTACCAGAGGAACTCTGGAAACACCATATATTTT. Together with reference TRBV19 and TRBJ1-3, the CDR3 gives the full variable domain: DGGITQSPKYLFRKEGQNVTLSCEQNLNHDAMYWYRQDPGQGLRLIYYSQIVNDFQKGDIAEGYSVSREKKESFPLTVTSAQKNPTAFYLCASSYQRNSGNTIYFGEGSWLTVV.

The chain is built from TRBV2 and TRBJ2-2, with 9 bases that match TRBD1. The germline V gene has CDR1 SNHLY and CDR2 FYNNEI. The CDR3 consists of 15 residues. Losses at the gene ends were 5 bases for V and 3 bases for J; bases not matched to a gene: 4. CDR3 coding DNA: TGTGCCAGCAGTTCACAGGGGGCCCACACCGGGGAGCTGTTTTTT. It is translated as CASSSQGAHTGELFF.

This rearrangement joins TRBV19 to TRBJ2-1, with 9 bases fitting TRBD1. Germline trimming cut 4 bases from V and 0 bases from J; bases unmatched to any gene: 4. This CDR3 contains 16 residues. Germline-derived CDR1 and CDR2 are LNHDA and SQIVND (reference sequence). The CDR3 nucleotides read TGTGCCAGTAGTACCGGACAGGGGCTCTCCTACAATGAGCAGTTCTTC. Translation: CASSTGQGLSYNEQFF.

This clone is a singleton in its sample. This chain connects TRBV9 to TRBJ2-1; D not resolved. Germline V gene data show CDR1 as SGDLS and CDR2 as YYNGEE. V lost 0 bases and J lost 7, with 17 bases in between. The CDR3 spans 16 residues. The DNA for the CDR3 is TGTGCCAGCAGCGTAGAAGGTAGAAGGATTCGTAATGAGCAGTTCTTC. Amino acid sequence: CASSVEGRRIRNEQFF. Together with reference TRBV9 and TRBJ2-1, the CDR3 gives the full variable domain: DSGVTQTPKHLITATGQRVTLRCSPRSGDLSVYWYQQSLDQGLQFLIQYYNGEERAKGNILERFSAQQFPDLHSELNLSSLELGDSALYFCASSVEGRRIRNEQFFGPGTRLTVL.

V gene TRBV7-2 combines with J gene TRBJ2-1; 16 bases map to TRBD2. CDR3 size: 19 residues. V lost 2 bases, J lost 3 bases, and 7 bases stayed unmatched. Germline V gene sequence: CDR1 SGHTA, CDR2 FQGNSA. Here the CDR3 DNA reads TGTGCCAGCAGCTTACCCGGGACTAGCGGGGGGGTTGTCTACAATGAGCAGTTCTTC. Its protein product is CASSLPGTSGGVVYNEQFF.

The chain uses TRBV2 and TRBJ2-3, with 10 bases fitting TRBD2. CDR1 is SNHLY, CDR2 FYNNEI, per germline. The CDR3 has 15 residues. The junction had 9 bases not matched to a gene; V was cut back by 4 bases and J by 8 bases. The CDR3 sequence: CASSALAGDSGTQYF. The DNA for the CDR3 is TGTGCCAGCAGTGCCCTAGCGGGGGACTCAGGTACGCAGTATTTT.

The gene calls are TRBV10-3 and TRBJ2-7; D may be TRBD1 or TRBD2 (5 bases each). The CDR3 extends over 14 amino acids. Germline values: CDR1 ENHRY, CDR2 SYGVKD. Trimming took 1 base from V and 6 from J, leaving 13 bases between them. DNA for the CDR3: TGTGCCATCAGTGAGTTTGACAGAGGAGGCGAGCAGTACTTC. Amino acids: CAISEFDRGGEQYF.